What follows are 25 T cell receptor beta chains derived from one specimen sequenced in a study of CD8 T cells in Susac syndrome. Random hexamers were used to reverse transcribe the RNA input (about 0.45 to 1 ug). TCRdb itself ran the immunoSEQ multiplex PCR reads through MiXCR, one entry per CDR3 protein. Of over 300,000 distinct CDR3 sequences in the sample, about 91% were seen once. Sequences were obtained from CD4+ T cells from PBMCs. These receptors all stem from a human donor with multiple sclerosis.

V is TRBV19 and J is TRBJ1-2; D may be TRBD1 (5 bases). Trimming pared 2 bases from V and 8 bases from J, leaving 15 bases between. This CDR3 is 14 amino acids long. The V gene's germline CDR1 is LNHDA and CDR2 SQIVND (reference sequence). The CDR3 DNA reads as TGTGCCAGTAGTATACAACAGGCTGAGGGAGGCTACACCTTC. Translation gives CASSIQQAEGGYTF.

The chain is built from TRBV11-2 and TRBJ2-1; TRBD2 is a possible D gene (6 bases). Germline V lookup: CDR1 SGHAT, CDR2 FQNNGV. Trimming removed 1 base at V and 4 bases at J, with 8 bases between. CDR3 length: 14 residues. CDR3 DNA: TGTGCCAGCAGCTTAGCGGGGGTATACAATGAGCAGTTCTTC. It is translated as CASSLAGVYNEQFF.

The J gene is TRBJ2-7, the V gene TRBV5-4, with D hard to call. The CDR3 is 14 residues long. V lost 5 bases to trimming and J lost 1 base, with 13 bases between them. CDR1 is SGHNT and CDR2 is YYREEE in the germline V gene (reference sequence). CDR3 bases: TGTGCCAGCAGTAATGACTGGTTATCCTACGAGCAGTACTTC. Encoded protein: CASSNDWLSYEQYF.

There are a few counts of this clonotype. The gene calls are TRBV29-1 and TRBJ2-7, with D uncertain. Trimming left V 5 bases short and J 0 bases short, with 11 bases between. The CDR3 is 13 amino acids. CDR1 and CDR2 (germline): SQVTM, ANQGSEA. The CDR3 loop reads CSVRQEYSYEQYF. DNA of the CDR3: TGCAGCGTTCGGCAGGAGTACTCCTACGAGCAGTACTTC.

V gene TRBV29-1 combines with J gene TRBJ1-2, with a possible D match to TRBD1 (6 bases). Germline lookup yields CDR1 SQVTM and CDR2 ANQGSEA. The germline V and J ends were trimmed by 7 bases and 8 bases, with 20 bases remaining between them. The CDR3 is 13 amino acids. CDR3 sequence reads: CSAHLAQGRGYTF. DNA for the CDR3: TGCAGCGCACACCTAGCGCAGGGGAGGGGCTACACCTTC. Together with reference TRBV29-1 and TRBJ1-2, the CDR3 gives the full variable domain: SAVISQKPSRDICQRGTSLTIQCQVDSQVTMMFWYRQQPGQSLTLIATANQGSEATYESGFVIDKFPISRPNLTFSTLTVSNMSPEDSSIYLCSAHLAQGRGYTFGSGTRLTVV.

The V call is TRBV29-1, the J call TRBJ1-2, with 7 bases fitting TRBD1. Germline values: CDR1 SQVTM, CDR2 ANQGSEA. CDR3 length: 13 residues. The junction had 5 bases not matched to a gene; V was cut back by 3 bases and J by 4 bases. CDR3 sequence reads: CSVERGQLYGYTF. The CDR3 DNA reads as TGCAGCGTTGAGAGGGGACAGCTCTATGGCTACACCTTC.

J is TRBJ2-1 and V is TRBV7-3; D unclear. The CDR3 length is 14 residues. V was clipped by 5 bases and J by 8 bases, with 16 bases between them. The germline CDR1 and CDR2 sequences are SGHTA and FQGTGA. In DNA, the CDR3 is TGTGCCAGCAGCCCACTGGGCGATTGGGATGAGCAGTTCTTC. Its protein is CASSPLGDWDEQFF.

The chain joins TRBV7-9 to TRBJ1-5, with 7 bases aligning to TRBD1. Germline V gene lookup returns CDR1 SEHNR and CDR2 FQNEAQ (reference sequence). This CDR3 is 13 amino acids long. The trim removed 3 bases at V and 7 bases at J, leaving 3 bases unmatched. CDR3 in DNA: TGTGCCAGCAGCTTTGACAGGGCGCAGCCCCAGCATTTT. As protein: CASSFDRAQPQHF.

The chain joins TRBV4-3 to TRBJ1-2; D not resolved. V was shortened by 1 base and J by 0 bases, with 18 bases between the two germline ends. Germline values: CDR1 LGHNA, CDR2 YSLEER. CDR3 length: 18 amino acids. CDR3 protein: CASSQVWARDTANYGYTF. DNA of the CDR3: TGCGCCAGCAGCCAAGTGTGGGCACGGGATACCGCTAACTATGGCTACACCTTC.

V gene TRBV19 combines with J gene TRBJ1-2; 7 nucleotides line up with TRBD1. The junction had 6 bases not matched to a gene; V was cut back by 7 bases and J by 1 base. CDR3 length: 14 residues. CDR1 and CDR2 (germline): LNHDA, SQIVND (reference sequence). CDR3 protein: CASKGGNLNYGYTF. In nucleotides, the CDR3 is TGTGCCAGTAAAGGGGGCAACCTTAACTATGGCTACACCTTC.

J is TRBJ2-5 and V is TRBV3-1; D remains unclear. Germline V lookup: CDR1 LGHDT, CDR2 YNNKEL (reference sequence). The CDR3 spans 13 residues. V was clipped by 3 bases and J by 7 bases, with 12 bases between them. For the CDR3, the DNA is TGTGCCAGCAGCCAGGGCGTTCTGGGGACCCAGTACTTC. Encoded protein: CASSQGVLGTQYF.

This chain links TRBV30 with TRBJ2-3; TRBD2 aligns across 9 bases. The germline gives CDR1 GTSNPN, CDR2 SVGIG (reference sequence). This CDR3 contains 15 residues. V trimming: 2 bases; J trimming: 3 bases; junction bases outside the gene matches: 6. The CDR3 is CAWSQVAGATDTQYF. In DNA, the CDR3 is TGTGCCTGGAGTCAGGTAGCGGGGGCAACAGATACGCAGTATTTT.

The count of this clonotype is one. V is TRBV7-2 and J is TRBJ2-5; D possibly matches TRBD1 or TRBD2 (6 bases each). V was trimmed by 1 base and J by 1 base, leaving 16 bases between them. CDR3 length: 17 amino acids. Germline CDR1 and CDR2: SGHTA and FQGNSA. The CDR3 DNA reads TGTGCCAGCAGCTTAGAGGGGGGCTGGGCTCTCCAAGAGACCCAGTACTTC. Its translation is CASSLEGGWALQETQYF.

In this sample, this clonotype turned up once. The CDR3 sequence: CASSLGAGKNTEAFF. CDR3 DNA: TGTGCCAGCAGTTTAGGTGCAGGGAAAAACACTGAAGCTTTCTTT. The V call is TRBV12-3 or TRBV12-4, the J call TRBJ1-1; D is possibly TRBD1 (5 bases). Trimming shortened V by 1 base and J by 2 bases, and 11 bases separated the two germline ends. CDR3 length equals 15 residues.

The V and J genes are TRBV3-1 and TRBJ2-2; no reliable D call. CDR3 length: 16 amino acids. Germline values: CDR1 LGHDT, CDR2 YNNKEL (reference sequence). Between the trimmed V and J ends, which lost 0 bases and 4 bases, there was a span of 12 bases. The CDR3 here is CASSQEGFWGTGELFF. The CDR3 DNA is TGTGCCAGCAGCCAAGAGGGGTTCTGGGGCACCGGGGAGCTGTTTTTT.

This rearrangement joins TRBV3-1 to TRBJ1-4; D is unclear. V lost 5 bases, J lost 1 base, and 11 bases lay in between. Germline V gene sequence: CDR1 LGHDT, CDR2 YNNKEL (reference sequence). This CDR3 is 15 amino acids long. CDR3 region: CASSDRTGTNEKLFF. CDR3 nucleotide sequence: TGTGCCAGCAGCGACCGGACTGGAACTAATGAAAAACTGTTTTTT.

CDR3 coding DNA: TGTGCCAGCAGCATGGCACGGGGGGGCTCGCAGGATACGCAGTATTTT. This sequence encodes CASSMARGGSQDTQYF. The chain links TRBV7-9 to TRBJ2-3; 8 bases fit TRBD2. This CDR3 has 16 amino acids. Germline assignment: CDR1 SEHNR and CDR2 FQNEAQ (reference sequence). The trim removed 5 bases at V and 6 bases at J, leaving 13 bases unmatched.

The chain links TRBV4-2 to TRBJ1-3; D call uncertain. The CDR3 extends over 20 amino acids. Germline V gene data show CDR1 as LGHNA and CDR2 as YNFKEQ. Trimming cost V 5 bases and J 0 bases, with 26 bases left between them. The CDR3 is CASSTAGHSSPIFSGNTIYF. CDR3 DNA sequence: TGTGCCAGCAGCACCGCGGGCCACAGCTCGCCTATATTCTCTGGAAACACCATATATTTT.

In its sample, this clonotype was seen a few times. The V and J genes are TRBV2 and TRBJ1-1; D is possibly TRBD1 (6 bases). Per the germline V gene, CDR1 is SNHLY and CDR2 is FYNNEI. The CDR3 loop spans 13 amino acids. The V end lost 9 bases, the J end lost 0 bases, and 11 bases lay between the germline ends. CDR3 sequence reads: CASSGQLNTEAFF. The CDR3 DNA reads TGTGCCAGTTCCGGACAGCTGAACACTGAAGCTTTCTTT.

Only one count was recorded for this clonotype. The V gene is TRBV29-1, the J gene TRBJ1-4, with unresolved D. The V end was cut by 4 bases, the J end by 4 bases, with 10 bases between. CDR1 is SQVTM, CDR2 ANQGSEA, per germline. This CDR3 is 13 amino acids long. The CDR3 DNA follows: TGCAGCGTTGGGTACGGGGATAATGAAAAACTGTTTTTT. Translated: CSVGYGDNEKLFF.

V usage is TRBV29-1 and J usage is TRBJ1-1, with D possibly being TRBD1 (5 bases). The germline V gene encodes CDR1 SQVTM and CDR2 ANQGSEA. V was cut by 3 bases and J by 1 base, with 18 bases left in between. The CDR3 consists of 16 residues. This CDR3 is CSVEGPAGRGNTEAFF. In DNA form, the CDR3 reads TGCAGCGTTGAGGGGCCTGCGGGGAGGGGGAACACTGAAGCTTTCTTT.

The chain carries TRBV28 and TRBJ1-1; D is unclear. There are 12 residues in the CDR3. Germline V gives CDR1 MDHEN, CDR2 SYDVKM. V lost 6 bases and J 10 bases, leaving 15 bases between the germline ends. The CDR3 region has the DNA TGTGCCAGCAGGTCCCGACGGTGGTTAGCTTTCTTT. Translation: CASRSRRWLAFF.

This rearrangement joins TRBV9 to TRBJ2-3; TRBD1 might be the D (5 bases). Germline loops: CDR1 SGDLS, CDR2 YYNGEE. The CDR3 consists of 15 residues. The ends were cut back, 4 bases at V and 2 bases at J, with 14 bases in the middle. The CDR3 nucleotides read TGTGCCAGCAGCTTCAGGGATTCCCTCACAGATACGCAGTATTTT. Translation gives CASSFRDSLTDTQYF.

The chain carries TRBV5-4 and TRBJ2-7; D is uncertain. Germline V lookup: CDR1 SGHNT, CDR2 YYREEE (reference sequence). The CDR3 consists of 9 residues. V lost 5 bases, J lost 7 bases, and 4 bases lay in between. This CDR3 is CASRWEQYF. The CDR3 nucleotides read TGTGCCAGCAGGTGGGAGCAGTACTTC.

The CDR3 DNA reads as TGCAGCGTTGAAGGTGCGGTGCACACAGATACGCAGTATTTT. Amino acids: CSVEGAVHTDTQYF. This chain connects TRBV29-1 to TRBJ2-3; D remains unclear. From germline, CDR1 is SQVTM and CDR2 ANQGSEA. The CDR3 totals 14 residues. Trimming took off 1 base at V and 2 bases at J, with 10 bases between the two ends.